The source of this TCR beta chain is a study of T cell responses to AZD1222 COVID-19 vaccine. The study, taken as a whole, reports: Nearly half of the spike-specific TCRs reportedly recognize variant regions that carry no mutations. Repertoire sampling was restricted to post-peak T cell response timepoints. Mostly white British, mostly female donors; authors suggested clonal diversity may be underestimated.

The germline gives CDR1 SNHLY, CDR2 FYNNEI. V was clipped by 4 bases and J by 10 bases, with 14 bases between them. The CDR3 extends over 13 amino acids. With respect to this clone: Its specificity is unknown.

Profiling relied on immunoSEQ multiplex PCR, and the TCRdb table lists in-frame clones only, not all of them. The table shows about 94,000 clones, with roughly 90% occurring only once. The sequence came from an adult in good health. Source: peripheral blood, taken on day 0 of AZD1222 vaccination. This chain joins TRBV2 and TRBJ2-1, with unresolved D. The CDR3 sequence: CASSVRTQQEQFF. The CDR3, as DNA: TGTGCCAGCAGTGTACGTACCCAACAGGAGCAGTTCTTC.